Following are 27 T cell receptor beta chains from one sample sequenced in a study of read filtering for tumor transcriptome and immune sequencing. This library used around 0.4 ug RNA and molecular barcoded adaptors spanning alpha/delta and beta/gamma chains. A single record per CDR3 protein comes from TCRdb applying MiXCR to the reads. Among roughly 41,000 distinct CDR3 sequences listed, around 15% were seen once. Sequencing was carried out using a population of CD138-negative cells sorted from bone marrow. The origin of the receptors is a donor aged 40 or over with multiple myeloma.

The sample holds a few counts of this clonotype. A much larger clone lies one base from this, so it may be a read error. The chain joins TRBV5-1 to TRBJ2-3, with TRBD2 matching 13 bases. The length of the CDR3 is 16 residues. Trimming at V came to 4 bases and at J to 4 bases, leaving 6 bases not matched to a gene. Germline V gene data show CDR1 as SGHRS and CDR2 as YFSETQ. CDR3 sequence: CASSPGTSGTPDTQYF. Here the CDR3 DNA reads TGCGCCAGCAGCCCCGGGACTAGCGGGACCCCAGATACGCAGTATTTT.

Many counts were recorded for this clonotype. A junction end diverges from the germline sequence, so it may reflect a read error. The chain carries TRBV7-9 and TRBJ2-3, with TRBD2 matching over 9 bases. CDR1 is SEHNR, CDR2 FQNEAQ, per germline (reference sequence). The CDR3 extends over 14 amino acids. DNA for the CDR3: TGTGCCAGCAGCCCGGGGACTAGCAGAGATACGCAGTATTTT. It encodes CASSPGTSRDTQYF.

Many counts were recorded for this clonotype. This rearrangement joins TRBV9 to TRBJ1-5; D gene uncertain. CDR1 and CDR2 (germline): SGDLS, YYNGEE. The length of the CDR3 is 13 residues. V was clipped by 2 bases and J by 7 bases, with 10 bases between them. The CDR3 spells CASSVGWEQPQHF. DNA for the CDR3: TGTGCCAGCAGCGTTGGGTGGGAACAGCCCCAGCATTTT.

This clonotype was seen repeatedly, ten times or more. The gene calls are TRBV30 and TRBJ1-2; tentatively, D is TRBD1 (5 bases). CDR1 is GTSNPN and CDR2 is SVGIG in the germline V gene (reference sequence). The V and J ends lost 0 bases and 5 bases respectively, with 16 bases between them. The CDR3 covers 15 residues. CDR3 in amino acids: CAWSVWGSGKYGYTF. In nucleotides, the CDR3 is TGTGCCTGGAGTGTATGGGGGTCCGGAAAGTATGGCTACACCTTC.

The table lists this clonotype with many counts. V gene TRBV4-1 combines with J gene TRBJ1-3; D ambiguous. Deletions cut 1 base from V and 2 bases from J, with 27 bases between. Germline CDR1 reads MGHRA; CDR2 reads YSYEKL. The CDR3 sequence is 21 residues long. CDR3 DNA: TGCGCCAGCAGCCAAGGGGAGTTGGGGTTGGGTCGACGGGTTCCTGGAAACACCATATATTTT. Its translation is CASSQGELGLGRRVPGNTIYF.

This clonotype was detected ten times or more. The V and J genes are TRBV5-6 and TRBJ1-5; unclear D gene. The CDR3 covers 17 residues. V lost 0 bases, J lost 1 base, and 14 bases lay in between. From germline, CDR1 is SGHDT and CDR2 YYEEEE. The chain's CDR3 is CASSLGGLARSNQPQHF. Written as DNA, the CDR3 is TGTGCCAGCAGCTTGGGGGGTTTAGCAAGGAGCAATCAGCCCCAGCATTTT.

This clonotype was recorded many times. This chain joins TRBV4-1 and TRBJ1-5; D unclear. CDR3 length equals 15 residues. Between the trimmed V and J ends, which lost 0 bases and 7 bases, there was a span of 13 bases. CDR1 MGHRA and CDR2 YSYEKL come from the germline V gene. The CDR3 nucleotides are TGCGCCAGCAGCCAAGATTACGGGGTGGGCCAGCCCCAGCATTTT. This sequence encodes CASSQDYGVGQPQHF.

Details on this clonotype: A much larger clone lies a single base off, so this may be a read error. J is TRBJ1-2 and V is TRBV27; D is unresolved. Germline V CDR1 and CDR2: MNHEY, SMNVEV (reference sequence). CDR3 length: 14 residues. The V and J ends lost 6 bases and 2 bases respectively, with 13 bases between them. The DNA of the CDR3 is TGTGCCAGCAGCCCAGTGAACGGAAACTATGGCTACACCTTC. Translation: CASSPVNGNYGYTF.

The chain links TRBV29-1 to TRBJ1-1; 7 nucleotides line up with TRBD1. The V segment lost 5 bases and the J segment 0 bases; nucleotides outside the gene matches: 3. In germline, CDR1 is SQVTM, CDR2 ANQGSEA. The CDR3 runs 13 residues. The CDR3 reads CSVQGGMNTEAFF. DNA for the CDR3: TGCAGCGTTCAGGGGGGGATGAACACTGAAGCTTTCTTT.

This clonotype was recorded many times. The chain recombines TRBV11-2 with TRBJ2-5, with a possible D match to TRBD2 (6 bases). Germline-derived CDR1 and CDR2 are SGHAT and FQNNGV. The germline V and J ends were trimmed by 3 bases and 4 bases, with 12 bases remaining between them. This CDR3 spans 14 amino acids. This chain's CDR3 is CASSFAAGGETQYF. The CDR3 region has the DNA TGTGCCAGCAGCTTCGCAGCGGGTGGAGAGACCCAGTACTTC.

This clonotype appeared many times. Because it lacks the conserved phenylalanine or tryptophan at the end, this CDR3 is likely a read error. Because the CDR3's place on the DNA is in doubt, the DNA is left out and the CDR3 is given as listed by TCRdb. The V call is TRBV6-5, the J call TRBJ2-7; the table's D call, TRBD1, has no DNA check behind it. Germline CDR1 MNHEY, CDR2 SVGAGI. The CDR3 is made up of 15 amino acids, end residues included. CDR3: CASSFYGRPLAPISS.

As for this clonotype: Only one base separates this from a far larger clonotype, so it likely reflects a read error. The genes are TRBV11-2 and TRBJ2-7; TRBD2 matches at 10 bases. Germline V gene lookup returns CDR1 SGHAT and CDR2 FQNNGV. The J segment lost 7 bases and the V segment lost 0 bases, leaving 9 bases of the junction unmatched. This CDR3 region has 16 residues. DNA for the CDR3: TGTGCCAGCAGCTTAGAAGCTAGCGGGAGCTACAATGAGCAGTACTTC. Protein: CASSLEASGSYNEQYF.

This chain connects TRBV20-1 to TRBJ2-2, with D possibly being TRBD1 (5 bases). V was clipped by 3 bases and J by 6 bases, with 8 bases between them. In germline, CDR1 is DFQATT, CDR2 SNEGSKA (reference sequence). This CDR3 has 12 amino acids. CDR3 amino acids: CSASKGPGELFF. The CDR3 DNA reads as TGCAGTGCTAGTAAGGGGCCCGGGGAGCTGTTTTTT.

This clonotype was seen more than once but under ten times. A much larger clone sits a single nucleotide away, making a read error possible. V and J are TRBV6-1 and TRBJ2-1; 14 bases align to TRBD2. Germline V gene data show CDR1 as MNHNS and CDR2 as SASEGT. The CDR3 covers 15 residues. CDR3 protein: CASGEGTSGSNEQFF. In nucleotides, the CDR3 is TGTGCCAGCGGTGAAGGGACTAGCGGGAGCAATGAGCAGTTCTTC.

This clonotype was recorded many times. The chain recombines TRBV30 with TRBJ2-7; D may be TRBD1 (5 bases). Germline CDR1 and CDR2: GTSNPN and SVGIG (reference sequence). The length of the CDR3 is 15 residues. V was trimmed by 2 bases and J by 6 bases, leaving 20 bases between them. As DNA, the CDR3 is TGTGCCTGGAGTCCGGTGGGGCCGAGACTCTCCGAGCAGTACTTC. This codes for CAWSPVGPRLSEQYF.

The V call is TRBV6-1, the J call TRBJ2-7; possibly TRBD1 or TRBD2 for D (5 bases each). CDR3 length: 13 residues. Germline CDR1 MNHNS, CDR2 SASEGT. V dropped 8 bases and J dropped 1 base, with 12 bases sitting between them. The CDR3 DNA is TGTGCCAGCCCCGGGACGGCTTCCTACGAGCAGTACTTC. This gives the protein CASPGTASYEQYF.

The V call is TRBV27, the J call TRBJ1-4; 7 bases agree with TRBD1. The J segment lost 5 bases and the V segment lost 2 bases, leaving 14 bases of the junction unmatched. Germline-derived CDR1 and CDR2 are MNHEY and SMNVEV (reference sequence). The CDR3 extends over 18 amino acids. CDR3 sequence (DNA): TGTGCCAGCAGTTTAAGAATAAGGTTGGCAGGGGGGAATGAAAAACTGTTTTTT. It codes for CASSLRIRLAGGNEKLFF.

This clonotype was counted ten times or more. The rearrangement joins TRBV20-1 to TRBJ2-1, with D uncertain. CDR1 and CDR2 from the germline V gene are DFQATT and SNEGSKA (reference sequence). The CDR3 loop spans 11 amino acids. The V end was cut by 5 bases, the J end by 9 bases, with 11 bases between. The CDR3 coding sequence is TGCAGTGCTGTTAAGCTTGGTGAGCAGTTCTTC. Protein sequence: CSAVKLGEQFF.

Details on this clonotype: One end of the junction does not line up with germline, which may come from a read error. CDR3 bases: TGCGCCAGCAGTTATGGCGGAGCAGGGTATCGAGAGACCCAGTACTTC. It translates to CASSYGGAGYRETQYF. V and J are TRBV6-5 and TRBJ2-5; D possibly corresponds to TRBD1 (5 bases). Germline lookup yields CDR1 MNHEY and CDR2 SVGAGI. The CDR3 spans 16 residues.

This clonotype occurred many times. The CDR3 loop is CASSPAGGDTQYF. The CDR3, as DNA: TGTGCCAGCAGCCCTGCTGGGGGAGATACGCAGTATTTT. This chain connects TRBV7-3 to TRBJ2-3; D is perhaps TRBD1 or TRBD2 (5 bases each). V shed 5 bases and J shed 5 bases, with 11 bases lying between them. Germline-derived CDR1 and CDR2 are SGHTA and FQGTGA. The CDR3 consists of 13 residues.

This clonotype came up a few times. A read error may account for a junction end that differs from germline. The rearrangement uses TRBV7-9 and TRBJ1-4; D perhaps matches TRBD1 (6 bases). The V gene's germline CDR1 is SEHNR and CDR2 FQNEAQ (reference sequence). The CDR3 covers 13 residues. As DNA, the CDR3 is TGTGCCAGCGGAGGGGGAGGTACGGGAAAACGGTTTTTT. Translating it yields CASGGGGTGKRFF.

This clonotype was counted ten times or more. This chain uses TRBV27 with TRBJ2-1; 13 positions match TRBD2. The CDR3 is made up of 16 amino acids. V shed 8 bases and J 2 bases; nucleotides not matched to a gene: 6. Germline V gene sequence: CDR1 MNHEY, CDR2 SMNVEV (reference sequence). CDR3 amino acids: CASSELAGGAYNEQFF. In DNA, the CDR3 is TGTGCCAGCTCCGAACTAGCGGGAGGGGCCTACAATGAGCAGTTCTTC.

This clonotype was picked up many times. V gene TRBV6-1 combines with J gene TRBJ2-2, with TRBD2 matching over 8 bases. V was clipped by 6 bases and J by 1 base; unmatched bases: 1. The length of the CDR3 is 14 residues. In germline, CDR1 is MNHNS, CDR2 SASEGT. As DNA, the CDR3 is TGTGCCAGCAGGAGCGGGGGGAACACCGGGGAGCTGTTTTTT. Its protein is CASRSGGNTGELFF.

This clonotype was counted only a few times. The chain carries TRBV6-5 and TRBJ1-6; 8 bases are a match to TRBD1. In germline, CDR1 is MNHEY, CDR2 SVGAGI. The junction had 28 bases not matched to a gene; V was cut back by 11 bases and J by 10 bases. The CDR3 runs to 19 residues. In nucleotides, the CDR3 is TGTGCCGGAACAGGGGGGCTGTATATTGGGGGTAGCTTAGGGTCACCCCTCCACTTT. Amino acids: CAGTGGLYIGGSLGSPLHF.

This clonotype was seen repeatedly, ten times or more. This rearrangement joins TRBV5-1 to TRBJ1-1; 9 nucleotides agree with TRBD1. Germline trimming cut 4 bases from V and 8 bases from J; bases unmatched to any gene: 9. CDR1 is SGHRS and CDR2 is YFSETQ in the germline V gene. The CDR3 length is 14 residues. The CDR3 nucleotides are TGCGCCAGCAGCAGGGGGACAGGGAGGATCGAAGCTTTCTTT. This codes for CASSRGTGRIEAFF.

This clonotype was observed many times. The chain carries TRBV7-6 and TRBJ2-2, with TRBD1 identical over 10 bases. Germline CDR1 SGHVS, CDR2 FNYEAQ. This CDR3 contains 14 residues. V was pared by 5 bases and J by 5 bases, with 2 bases of the junction left unmatched. This CDR3 is CASSTGQGTGELFF. CDR3 nucleotide sequence: TGTGCCAGCAGCACGGGACAGGGGACCGGGGAGCTGTTTTTT.

Remarks on this clonotype: A much more abundant neighbour one base away suggests this may be a read error. The CDR3 loop is CASSQPRHKGDYGYTF. DNA for the CDR3: TGTGCCAGTAGCCAACCGAGACACAAAGGGGACTATGGCTACACCTTC. The J gene is TRBJ1-2, the V gene TRBV19; tentative D call: TRBD1 (5 bases). This CDR3 spans 16 amino acids. Germline V gene lookup returns CDR1 LNHDA and CDR2 SQIVND (reference sequence). The V end lost 6 bases, the J end lost 3 bases, and 20 bases lay between the germline ends.